This T cell receptor beta chain derives from a study of beta chain features in type 1 diabetes. Study-level findings and limits: The study found that naive, central memory and Treg TCRB repertoires appeared more similar in patients than in healthy donors. Shorter TCRB CDR3s, moderately but significantly so, were found in Type 1 diabetes patients in all four CD4+ subsets.

A word on this clone: No antigen is known for it.

As every portion of the isolated RNA was reverse transcribed, the sequencing read expressed TCRB transcripts. Assay used: immunoSEQ multiplex PCR; TCRdb lists only in-frame clones, some missing. The table records 150,000 to 160,000 clones, around 10% of them present only once. Germline V gene lookup returns CDR1 MNHNS and CDR2 SASEGT. After removal of 8 bases from V and 3 bases from J, the junction contained 7 bases not matched to a gene. This CDR3 comprises 14 residues. Via CD45RO/CCR7/CD25/CD127/CD95/CD27, cells of the CD4+ naive, central memory, regulatory and stem cell-like memory subsets were sorted.

The sequenced material came from central memory CD4+ T cells from blood. V gene TRBV6-1 combines with J gene TRBJ2-1; TRBD2 aligns across 7 bases. This clonotype was sampled from a man aged 18 to 29 in good health. The chain's CDR3 is CASGGAGLYNEQFF. The DNA of the CDR3 is TGTGCCAGCGGTGGAGCGGGACTCTACAATGAGCAGTTCTTC.